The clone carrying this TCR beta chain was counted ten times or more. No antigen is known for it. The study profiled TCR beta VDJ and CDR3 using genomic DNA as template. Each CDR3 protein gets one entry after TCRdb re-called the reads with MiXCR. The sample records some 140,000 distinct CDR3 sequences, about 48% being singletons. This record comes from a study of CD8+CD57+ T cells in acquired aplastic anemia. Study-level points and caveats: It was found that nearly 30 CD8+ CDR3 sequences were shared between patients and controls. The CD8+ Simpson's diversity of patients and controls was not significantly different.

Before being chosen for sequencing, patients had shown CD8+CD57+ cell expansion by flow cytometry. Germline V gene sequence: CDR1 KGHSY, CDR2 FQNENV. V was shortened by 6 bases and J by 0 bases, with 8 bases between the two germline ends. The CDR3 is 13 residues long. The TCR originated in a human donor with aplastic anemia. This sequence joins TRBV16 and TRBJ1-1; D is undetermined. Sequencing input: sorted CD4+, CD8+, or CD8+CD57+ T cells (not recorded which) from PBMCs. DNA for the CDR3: TGTGCCAGCAGATCCAATCTGAACACTGAAGCTTTCTTT. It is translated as CASRSNLNTEAFF. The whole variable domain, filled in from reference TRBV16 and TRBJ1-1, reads GEEVAQTPKHLVRGEGQKAKLYCAPIKGHSYVFWYQQVLKNEFKFLISFQNENVFDETGMPKERFSAKCLPNSPCSLEIQATKLEDSAVYFCASRSNLNTEAFFGQGTRLTVV.